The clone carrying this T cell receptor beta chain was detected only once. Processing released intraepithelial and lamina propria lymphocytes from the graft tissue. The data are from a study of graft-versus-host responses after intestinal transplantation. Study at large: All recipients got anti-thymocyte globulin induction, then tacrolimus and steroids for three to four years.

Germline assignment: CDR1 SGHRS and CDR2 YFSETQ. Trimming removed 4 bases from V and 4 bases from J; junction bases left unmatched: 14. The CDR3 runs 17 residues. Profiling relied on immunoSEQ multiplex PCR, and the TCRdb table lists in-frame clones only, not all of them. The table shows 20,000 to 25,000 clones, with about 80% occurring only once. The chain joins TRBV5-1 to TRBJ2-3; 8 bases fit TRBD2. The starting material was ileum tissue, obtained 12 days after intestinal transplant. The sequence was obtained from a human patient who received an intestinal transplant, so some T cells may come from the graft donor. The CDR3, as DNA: TGCGCCAGCAGCCTTGCCGGGACGGGGGGGCGGGCAGATACGCAGTATTTT. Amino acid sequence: CASSLAGTGGRADTQYF.